The rows below give T cell receptor beta chains drawn from one sample of a study of spatial heterogeneity in lung cancer. TCRdb reanalysed the 5' RACE reads using MiXCR and keeps one entry per CDR3 protein. The sample lists tens of thousands of distinct CDR3 sequences; about 5.8% were seen once. Sequencing used PBMCs, obtained at surgery. The source is a male donor with early-stage non-small cell lung cancer. The CDR3 runs from the conserved cysteine through the conserved F or W. Fields, in order: D gene, clone size, V gene, J gene, CDR3 protein, CDR3 DNA. A D gene is named only where the DNA matches it firmly. Clone size appears in some rows only: once, few, many, or a class for an expanded clone.

D gene: TRBD1; clone size: many; V gene: TRBV20-1; J gene: TRBJ1-5; CDR3 protein: CSARDGQGFPKRNQPQHF; CDR3 DNA: TGCAGTGCTAGAGACGGACAGGGATTCCCCAAACGCAATCAGCCCCAGCATTTT
D gene: TRBD1; clone size: many; V gene: TRBV7-3; J gene: TRBJ1-6; CDR3 protein: CASSRQGWNSPLHF; CDR3 DNA: TGTGCCAGCAGCCGACAGGGTTGGAATTCACCCCTCCACTTT
D gene: NA; clone size: few; V gene: TRBV30; J gene: TRBJ2-1; CDR3 protein: CAWSVGTYNEQFF; CDR3 DNA: TGTGCCTGGAGTGTAGGCACGTACAATGAGCAGTTCTTC
D gene: NA; clone size: many; V gene: TRBV9; J gene: TRBJ1-2; CDR3 protein: CASSVGQSILYGYTF; CDR3 DNA: TGTGCCAGCAGCGTAGGACAGAGCATACTCTATGGCTACACCTTC
D gene: TRBD1; clone size: many; V gene: TRBV28; J gene: TRBJ2-7; CDR3 protein: CASSDREGSYEQYF; CDR3 DNA: TGTGCCAGCAGTGACAGGGAAGGCTCCTACGAGCAGTACTTC
D gene: TRBD2; clone size: many; V gene: TRBV20-1; J gene: TRBJ2-1; CDR3 protein: CSAGGGLFSYNEQFF; CDR3 DNA: TGCAGTGCCGGCGGGGGGCTGTTCTCCTACAATGAGCAGTTCTTC
D gene: NA; clone size: many; V gene: TRBV3-1; J gene: TRBJ2-3; CDR3 protein: CASSPIGDTQYF; CDR3 DNA: TGTGCCAGCAGCCCAATTGGGGATACGCAGTATTTT
D gene: TRBD1; clone size: few; V gene: TRBV9; J gene: TRBJ2-1; CDR3 protein: CASSVVQGADEQFF; CDR3 DNA: TGTGCCAGCAGCGTCGTACAGGGGGCCGATGAGCAGTTCTTC
D gene: NA; clone size: few; V gene: TRBV29-1; J gene: TRBJ2-1; CDR3 protein: CSARPSYNEQFF; CDR3 DNA: TGCAGCGCCCGGCCTAGCTACAATGAGCAGTTCTTC
D gene: NA; clone size: many; V gene: TRBV6-2/TRBV6-3; J gene: TRBJ2-7; CDR3 protein: CASSYVSGARAYEQYF; CDR3 DNA: TGTGCCAGCAGTTACGTGTCAGGGGCTCGGGCCTACGAGCAGTACTTC
D gene: TRBD1; clone size: many; V gene: TRBV9; J gene: TRBJ1-2; CDR3 protein: CASSVDGQGVGGYTF; CDR3 DNA: TGTGCCAGCAGCGTAGATGGACAGGGGGTTGGCGGCTACACCTTC
D gene: TRBD1; clone size: few; V gene: TRBV9; J gene: TRBJ2-5; CDR3 protein: CASSVGTGGLQETQYF; CDR3 DNA: TGTGCCAGCAGCGTAGGGACAGGGGGTTTACAAGAGACCCAGTACTTC
D gene: NA; clone size: many; V gene: TRBV5-4; J gene: TRBJ1-2; CDR3 protein: CASSIGRRTGYTF; CDR3 DNA: TGTGCCAGCAGCATTGGAAGGAGGACGGGCTACACCTTC
D gene: TRBD1; clone size: many; V gene: TRBV5-1; J gene: TRBJ2-3; CDR3 protein: CASSTRQGSWADTQYF; CDR3 DNA: TGCGCCAGCAGCACCCGACAGGGCAGTTGGGCAGATACGCAGTATTTT
D gene: TRBD1; clone size: many; V gene: TRBV5-1; J gene: TRBJ1-6; CDR3 protein: CASSLTGGRSNSPLHF; CDR3 DNA: TGCGCCAGCAGCCTGACAGGGGGACGATCCAATTCACCCCTCCACTTT
D gene: TRBD1; clone size: many; V gene: TRBV9; J gene: TRBJ1-5; CDR3 protein: CASSGGQGFNQPQHF; CDR3 DNA: TGTGCCAGCAGCGGGGGACAGGGTTTTAATCAGCCCCAGCATTTT
D gene: NA; clone size: NA; V gene: TRBV29-1; J gene: TRBJ2-7; CDR3 protein: CSVAIQDLYEQYF; CDR3 DNA: TGCAGCGTTGCGATACAGGACCTGTACGAGCAGTACTTC
D gene: NA; clone size: NA; V gene: TRBV18; J gene: TRBJ2-3; CDR3 protein: CASSPQGANTDTQYF; CDR3 DNA: TGTGCCAGCTCACCACAAGGGGCAAACACAGATACGCAGTATTTT
D gene: NA; clone size: many; V gene: TRBV28; J gene: TRBJ2-7; CDR3 protein: CASSLGQLVRIYEQYF; CDR3 DNA: TGTGCCAGCAGTTTAGGACAGCTAGTTCGGATCTACGAGCAGTACTTC